These T cell receptor beta chains were read from a single sample in a study of control samples from healthy donors and cancer patients. Profiling relied on immunoSEQ multiplex PCR, and the TCRdb table lists in-frame clones only, not all of them. Among about 75,000 clones, about 95% were seen once, and the ten largest hold 6.2%. Sequencing was performed on blood. The source is a woman in her forties in good health. Both conserved end residues are part of each CDR3. Each record gives: D gene, V gene, J gene, clone size, CDR3 protein, CDR3 DNA. A D gene is named only where the DNA matches it firmly. Size is stated for part of the rows, as once, few or many counts, or as a class when the clone is expanded.

>NA|TRBV15|TRBJ2-7|NA
CATSRLQGRDEQYF
TGTGCCACCAGCAGGCTGCAGGGGAGGGACGAGCAGTACTTC
>NA|TRBV5-4|TRBJ2-3|NA
CASSGALNTDTQYF
TGTGCCAGCAGCGGGGCGCTAAACACAGATACGCAGTATTTT
>TRBD1|TRBV5-4|TRBJ1-1|NA
CASSRSTGKTEAFF
TGTGCCAGCAGCAGATCGACAGGGAAGACTGAAGCTTTCTTT
>NA|TRBV5-1|TRBJ2-1|NA
CASSLGGSAEQFF
TGCGCCAGCAGCTTGGGGGGGAGTGCTGAGCAGTTCTTC
>NA|TRBV6-5|TRBJ1-2|NA
CASSYSNYGYTF
TGTGCCAGCAGTTATAGCAACTATGGCTACACCTTC
>NA|TRBV13|TRBJ2-5|NA
CASSLDISETQYF
TGTGCCAGCAGCCTAGACATTTCGGAGACCCAGTACTTC
>TRBD2|TRBV11-3|TRBJ2-1|once
CASSCDGAGTSKNEQFF
TGTGCCAGCAGCTGCGATGGAGCCGGGACTAGTAAAAATGAGCAGTTCTTC
>NA|TRBV10-1|TRBJ2-7|NA
CATSRDRDPGNEQYF
TGCGCCACTTCTCGGGACCGGGACCCAGGGAACGAGCAGTACTTC
>TRBD2|TRBV27|TRBJ2-1|NA
CASSPHAGTSGINEQFF
TGTGCCAGCAGCCCACATGCCGGGACTAGCGGGATCAATGAGCAGTTCTTC
>NA|TRBV7-9|TRBJ1-1|once
CASSDSLNTEAFF
TGTGCCAGCAGTGACAGTTTAAACACTGAAGCTTTCTTT
>NA|TRBV7-9|TRBJ2-7|NA
CASSNPGPTYEQYF
TGTGCCAGCAGCAATCCGGGACCGACATACGAGCAGTACTTC
>TRBD2|TRBV6-4|TRBJ2-1|NA
CASSYLAGGYNEQFF
TGTGCCAGCAGTTACTTAGCGGGAGGATACAATGAGCAGTTCTTC
>NA|TRBV24-1|TRBJ2-2|NA
CATRRGRGTGELFF
TGTGCCACCAGGAGGGGCCGTGGAACCGGGGAGCTGTTTTTT
>NA|TRBV9|TRBJ2-4|NA
CASSVEGRDQNIQYF
TGTGCCAGCAGCGTAGAGGGCAGGGACCAAAACATTCAGTACTTC
>NA|TRBV5-1|TRBJ2-2|once
CASTTTGRTGELFF
TGCGCCAGCACCACCACAGGGCGCACCGGGGAGCTGTTTTTT
>TRBD1|TRBV2|TRBJ1-2|NA
CASSVDRATYGYTF
TGTGCCAGCAGTGTAGACAGGGCGACCTATGGCTACACCTTC
>NA|TRBV11-2|TRBJ2-7|NA
CASSSPAGKYF
TGTGCCAGCAGCTCCCCGGCAGGGAAGTACTTC
>TRBD1|TRBV6-6|TRBJ2-5|NA
CASSSGTGNRETQYF
TGTGCCAGCAGCTCCGGGACAGGGAATCGGGAGACCCAGTACTTC
>NA|TRBV9|TRBJ1-5|NA
CASSAGFRQPQHF
TGTGCCAGCAGCGCAGGGTTCCGGCAGCCCCAGCATTTT
>TRBD1|TRBV5-6|TRBJ2-4|NA
CASSSTGLAKNIQYF
TGTGCCAGCAGCTCGACAGGGTTGGCCAAAAACATTCAGTACTTC
>TRBD1|TRBV6-5|TRBJ2-7|NA
CASSRRQGSYEQYF
TGTGCCAGCAGCCGAAGACAGGGGAGTTACGAGCAGTACTTC
>NA|TRBV12-3/TRBV12-4|TRBJ1-2|NA
CASSFNGYTF
TGTGCCAGCAGTTTTAATGGCTACACCTTC
>TRBD1|TRBV6-1|TRBJ1-6|NA
CASSEGGQGSSPLHF
TGTGCCAGCAGTGAAGGCGGACAGGGGAGTTCACCCCTCCACTTT
>NA|TRBV18|TRBJ1-2|NA
CASSPPWSARQGYTF
TGTGCCAGCTCACCACCGTGGTCAGCCCGTCAGGGCTACACCTTC
>NA|TRBV7-7|TRBJ2-1|NA
CASSPGMASELHNEQFF
TGTGCCAGCAGCCCAGGAATGGCTAGCGAGCTTCACAATGAGCAGTTCTTC
>TRBD2|TRBV30|TRBJ2-1|NA
CAWIRPTSGRNEQFF
TGTGCCTGGATACGTCCGACTAGCGGGAGGAATGAGCAGTTCTTC
>NA|TRBV14|TRBJ1-2|few
CASSSGYGYTF
TGTGCCAGCAGCTCAGGCTATGGCTACACCTTC
>NA|TRBV7-7|TRBJ2-3|NA
CASSASPLAGQGSADTQYF
TGTGCCAGCAGCGCAAGTCCGCTAGCGGGACAGGGGAGTGCAGATACGCAGTATTTT
>NA|TRBV2|TRBJ1-1|NA
CASPEWQGRNTEAFF
TGTGCCAGCCCTGAATGGCAGGGCAGGAACACTGAAGCTTTCTTT
>NA|TRBV5-1|TRBJ1-5|NA
CASSLWGKNQPQHF
TGCGCCAGCAGCTTGTGGGGTAAAAATCAGCCCCAGCATTTT
>NA|TRBV27|TRBJ2-7|NA
CASSLGGSGSYEQYF
TGTGCCAGCAGTTTAGGGGGTTCGGGCTCCTACGAGCAGTACTTC
>TRBD1|TRBV30|TRBJ1-4|NA
CAWDKDRGNEKLFF
TGTGCCTGGGATAAGGACAGGGGAAACGAAAAACTGTTTTTT
>NA|TRBV27|TRBJ1-1|NA
CASSFVGNTEAFF
TGTGCCAGCAGTTTTGTAGGAAACACTGAAGCTTTCTTT
>NA|TRBV9|TRBJ2-2|NA
CASRGLSGGPTGELFF
TGTGCCAGCAGAGGTTTATCTGGGGGGCCCACCGGGGAGCTGTTTTTT
>NA|TRBV4-1|TRBJ2-2|NA
CASSQEVRGANTGELFF
TGCGCCAGCAGCCAAGAAGTCAGGGGGGCGAACACCGGGGAGCTGTTTTTT
>NA|TRBV3-1/TRBV3-2|TRBJ1-1|NA
CASSQVEGAEAFF
TGTGCCAGCAGCCAAGTGGAGGGAGCTGAAGCTTTCTTT
>NA|TRBV30|TRBJ1-6|NA
CAWSGRQGNSPLHF
TGTGCCTGGAGTGGAAGGCAGGGCAATTCACCCCTCCACTTT
>NA|TRBV7-9|TRBJ1-2|NA
CASSLEVPYGYTF
TGTGCCAGCAGCTTAGAGGTTCCCTATGGCTACACCTTC
>NA|TRBV19|TRBJ2-2|NA
CASSRSRQAAGELFF
TGTGCCAGTAGTAGGAGTCGACAGGCGGCCGGGGAGCTGTTTTTT
>NA|TRBV10-1|TRBJ2-2|NA
CASNSGWKDGELFF
TGCGCCAGCAATTCTGGGTGGAAGGACGGGGAGCTGTTTTTT
>NA|TRBV18|TRBJ2-7|NA
CASSPRREKVYEQYF
TGTGCCAGCTCACCACGGCGAGAGAAGGTCTACGAGCAGTACTTC
>NA|TRBV10-3|TRBJ1-5|NA
CAIGRDNNQPQHF
TGTGCCATAGGCCGGGACAACAATCAGCCCCAGCATTTT
>NA|TRBV7-6|TRBJ2-1|NA
CASSLPQAGNEQFF
TGTGCCAGCAGCTTACCTCAAGCCGGCAATGAGCAGTTCTTC
>TRBD1|TRBV11-2|TRBJ1-2|NA
CASSYQTGTVTNYGYTF
TGTGCCAGCAGCTACCAGACAGGGACCGTAACTAACTATGGCTACACCTTC